Here is one T cell receptor (beta chain) with its context. The sample is drawn from a study of T cells in Graves' hyperthyroidism and ophthalmopathy. Amplification yielded TCR beta CDR3 regions, with RNA transcripts as the source. A first-round RT-PCR of the TCR CDR3 used the HTBI primer set. TCRdb re-analysed the multiplex PCR reads in MiXCR, keeping a single row per CDR3 protein. This table holds approximately 330,000 distinct CDR3 sequences, roughly an eighth found once. The CDR3 runs 14 residues. V lost 7 bases to trimming and J lost 6 bases, with 17 bases between them. The germline CDR1 and CDR2 sequences are LNHDA and SQIVND (reference sequence).

The chain employs TRBV19 and TRBJ2-3; tentative D call: TRBD2 (6 bases). The specimen was blood. This receptor was obtained from a middle-aged woman with Graves' ophthalmopathy. The CDR3 DNA sequence: TGTGCCAGTACCCCGGGGGACTTCCCGGATACGCAGTATTTT. This sequence encodes CASTPGDFPDTQYF.